The TCR beta chain described here comes from a study of response to subunit inactivated influenza vaccine. The CDR3 contains 10 residues. Trimming cost V 5 bases and J 11 bases, with 9 bases left between them. Germline CDR1 and CDR2: DFQATT and SNEGSKA (reference sequence). General study findings and limits: Each seasonal influenza vaccination, the authors suggested, recruits few new T cells.

Via MiXCR, TCRdb re-called the RT-PCR reads, giving one row per CDR3 protein. The sample shows around 850,000 distinct CDR3 sequences, less than 20% of them seen only once. This clonotype was counted a few times. Its antigen is currently unknown. The source material was PBMCs from blood, sampled about 5 days after vaccination. The chain links TRBV20-1 to TRBJ1-4, with D uncertain. The receptor's source is a man aged 50-60 years who received an inactivated influenza vaccine. The CDR3 here is CSAEFGKLFF. The CDR3 coding sequence is TGCAGTGCTGAGTTCGGGAAACTGTTTTTT.